Below are 21 T cell receptor beta chains sequenced from a single sample in a study of breast tumors, draining lymph nodes, adjacent tissues. Using its own MiXCR run on the multiplex PCR reads, TCRdb lists one record per CDR3 protein. The data show fewer than 200,000 distinct CDR3 sequences, about 30% seen once. Breast cancer patients provided tissue from their axillary draining lymph nodes. The sequenced sample was axillary lymph node tissue. The receptors come from a female donor with breast cancer. Some clones in this sample may be carry-over from other donors' samples.

This clonotype has at least ten counts. V is TRBV12-3 or TRBV12-4 and J is TRBJ1-1, with 9 bases lining up with TRBD1. This CDR3 contains 17 residues. Trimming took 6 bases from V and 5 from J; bases not matched to a gene: 16. CDR3 bases: TGTGCCAGCAGGCCCGGGACAGGGTTGGTCGCTGGGACTGAAGCTTTCTTT. Translated: CASRPGTGLVAGTEAFF.

This clonotype was detected many times. The chain is built from TRBV20-1 and TRBJ1-2; 7 nucleotides match TRBD1. This CDR3 contains 14 residues. Germline V CDR1 and CDR2: DFQATT, SNEGSKA (reference sequence). The V and J ends lost 7 bases and 5 bases, in that order; junction bases with no gene match: 13. The CDR3 DNA reads as TGCAGTGTTCCAAAGGGAACAGGGGAGTATGGCTACACCTTC. This gives the protein CSVPKGTGEYGYTF.

This chain joins TRBV18 and TRBJ2-1; the D gene is possibly TRBD2 (5 bases). With 3 bases removed from V and 8 bases from J, the gap between germline ends came to 17 bases. The CDR3 is 15 amino acids. Germline V lookup: CDR1 KGHSH, CDR2 LQKENI. The CDR3 loop is CASSPPGYKGDEQFF. The CDR3 nucleotides read TGTGCCAGCTCACCTCCGGGATACAAAGGCGATGAGCAGTTCTTC.

At least ten counts were recorded for this clonotype. The CDR3 is CASSSPGTQSLFFTDTQYF. The CDR3 DNA is TGTGCCAGCAGCTCCCCCGGGACCCAGAGCCTATTTTTCACAGATACGCAGTATTTT. This sequence joins TRBV7-2 and TRBJ2-3; D tentatively fits TRBD1 or TRBD2 (5 bases each). Germline CDR1 reads SGHTA; CDR2 reads FQGNSA. V was cut by 4 bases and J by 2 bases, with 25 bases left in between. There are 19 residues in the CDR3.

This clonotype was seen at least ten times. V usage is TRBV13 and J usage is TRBJ2-7, with 8 bases identical to TRBD1. Looked up from germline, CDR1 is PRHDT and CDR2 is FYEKMQ (reference sequence). There are 16 residues in the CDR3. The junction had 12 bases not matched to a gene; V was cut back by 5 bases and J by 3 bases. CDR3 loop: CASSDTSGTGFYEQYF. The CDR3 nucleotides are TGTGCCAGCAGCGATACATCCGGGACAGGCTTCTACGAGCAGTACTTC.

This clonotype was seen at least ten times. This chain connects TRBV12-3 or TRBV12-4 to TRBJ1-6; D call uncertain. The CDR3 loop spans 12 amino acids. V lost 9 bases, J lost 8 bases, and 11 bases lay in between. Here the CDR3 reads CASSRHDSPLHF. In DNA, the CDR3 is TGTGCCAGTTCCCGTCATGATTCACCCCTCCACTTT.

The rearrangement links TRBV11-3 to TRBJ1-1; weak D call: TRBD1 (5 bases). The CDR3 has 18 amino acids. The germline V gene encodes CDR1 SGHNT and CDR2 YENEEA. Trimming pared 1 base from V and 2 bases from J, leaving 20 bases between. CDR3 region: CASSLVRGGPTGNTEAFF. Here the CDR3 DNA reads TGTGCCAGCAGCTTAGTACGGGGGGGACCCACAGGCAACACTGAAGCTTTCTTT.

This clonotype was counted at least ten times. CDR3 sequence reads: CASSLVRGQEQFF. Written as DNA, the CDR3 is TGTGCCAGCAGCTTAGTCCGTGGGCAGGAGCAGTTCTTC. The V and J genes are TRBV11-3 and TRBJ2-1; D gene uncertain. With 1 base removed from V and 10 bases from J, the gap between germline ends came to 11 bases. The CDR3 consists of 13 residues. Germline CDR1 is SGHNT and CDR2 is YENEEA.

There are many counts of this clonotype. The chain employs TRBV6-6 and TRBJ1-5, with D hard to call. The V gene's germline CDR1 is MNHNY and CDR2 SVGAGI (reference sequence). With 10 bases removed from V and 6 bases from J, the gap between germline ends came to 19 bases. The CDR3 has 14 residues. CDR3 coding DNA: TGTGCCATCTCGGCCTTCGGAGGTAGTCAGCCCCAGCATTTT. This sequence encodes CAISAFGGSQPQHF.

This clonotype was seen many times. This chain uses TRBV7-2 with TRBJ2-7, with D possibly being TRBD1 (5 bases). The CDR3 has 18 amino acids. Germline V gives CDR1 SGHTA, CDR2 FQGNSA. Trimming stripped 0 bases from V and 5 bases from J, with 23 bases between. CDR3 sequence (DNA): TGTGCCAGCAGCTTAGCGTTGGCAGGGTCGTTGGTTGACGACGAGCAGTACTTC. Amino acid sequence: CASSLALAGSLVDDEQYF.

A remark on this clonotype: With a much larger clone just one base away, this may be a read error. The rearrangement joins TRBV5-6 to TRBJ2-7; D is undetermined. CDR3 size: 15 residues. From germline, CDR1 is SGHDT and CDR2 YYEEEE. Trimming pared 2 bases from V and 0 bases from J, leaving 12 bases between. The CDR3 DNA follows: TGTGCCAGCAGCTTCAGGCCATCCAGCTCCTACGAGCAGTACTTC. This sequence encodes CASSFRPSSSYEQYF.

The chain employs TRBV2 and TRBJ1-3; D uncertain. This CDR3 is 18 amino acids long. V lost 9 bases and J 0 bases, leaving 24 bases between the germline ends. CDR1 SNHLY and CDR2 FYNNEI come from the germline V gene. CDR3 region: CASLHHLAGGHSGNTIYF. The CDR3 nucleotides are TGTGCCAGTTTACACCACCTAGCGGGAGGGCACTCTGGAAACACCATATATTTT.

The chain is built from TRBV2 and TRBJ2-3, with TRBD2 matching over 16 bases. The CDR3 runs 19 residues. V was pared by 6 bases and J by 1 base, with 10 bases of the junction left unmatched. In germline, CDR1 is SNHLY, CDR2 FYNNEI. In nucleotides, the CDR3 is TGTGCCAGCAGGACTTCCGGGACTAGCGGGGGGGGGGGCACAGATACGCAGTATTTT. Encoded protein: CASRTSGTSGGGGTDTQYF. Full variable domain (outside the CDR3, taken from reference TRBV2 and TRBJ2-3): EPEVTQTPSHQVTQMGQEVILRCVPISNHLYFYWYRQILGQKVEFLVSFYNNEISEKSEIFDDQFSVERPDGSNFTLKIRSTKLEDSAMYFCASRTSGTSGGGGTDTQYFGPGTRLTVL.

This clonotype was counted ten times or more. This chain joins TRBV20-1 and TRBJ1-5, with D possibly TRBD1 on 6 matching bases. V lost 0 bases and J 7 bases, leaving 16 bases between the germline ends. This CDR3 spans 15 amino acids. Germline CDR1 reads DFQATT; CDR2 reads SNEGSKA (reference sequence). CDR3 in DNA: TGCAGTGCTAGAGAAGATGGACAGACTTACCAGCCCCAGCATTTT. Translated, it gives CSAREDGQTYQPQHF.

About this clonotype itself: A much larger clone lies one base from this, so it may be a read error. This chain uses TRBV7-9 with TRBJ2-7; no reliable D call. Trimming removed 5 bases from V and 5 bases from J, with 16 bases in between. The germline V gene has CDR1 SEHNR and CDR2 FQNEAQ (reference sequence). The CDR3 runs to 14 residues. CDR3 in DNA: TGTGCCAGCAGCCGGTGGGCAGGACCGGACGAGCAGTACTTC. It encodes CASSRWAGPDEQYF. Full variable domain (remainder filled in from reference TRBV7-9 and TRBJ2-7): DTGVSQNPRHKITKRGQNVTFRCDPISEHNRLYWYRQTLGQGPEFLTYFQNEAQLEKSRLLSDRFSAERPKGSFSTLEIQRTEQGDSAMYLCASSRWAGPDEQYFGPGTRLTVT.

A note on this clonotype: A single base separates this from a much larger clone, so it may be a read error. The chain recombines TRBV9 with TRBJ2-7; D is possibly TRBD2 (6 bases). The V and J ends lost 7 bases and 9 bases respectively, with 23 bases between them. The germline V gene has CDR1 SGDLS and CDR2 YYNGEE. The CDR3 is made up of 14 amino acids. The CDR3, as DNA: TGTGCCAGCGGGATCGGACTGTCCCCCGGGGGGCAGTACTTC. This sequence encodes CASGIGLSPGGQYF. Complete variable domain (other parts from reference TRBV9 and TRBJ2-7): DSGVTQTPKHLITATGQRVTLRCSPRSGDLSVYWYQQSLDQGLQFLIQYYNGEERAKGNILERFSAQQFPDLHSELNLSSLELGDSALYFCASGIGLSPGGQYFGPGTRLTVT.

This clonotype has a single count. Mismatch with germline at one junction end may stem from a read error. The chain employs TRBV12-3 or TRBV12-4 and TRBJ2-2; TRBD2 matches at 9 bases. The CDR3 sequence is 19 residues long. In nucleotides, the CDR3 is TGTGCCAGAAGTTCGTCAAGCAAGAGCGGGGGGTTGAGCACCGGGGAGCTGTTTTTT. This encodes CARSSSSKSGGLSTGELFF.

This clonotype was detected a few times. Relative to the germline gene, one junction end is altered; a read error may explain this. The chain uses TRBV27 and TRBJ1-2, with 8 bases lining up with TRBD1. This CDR3 has 18 amino acids. CDR1 is MNHEY, CDR2 SMNVEV, per germline (reference sequence). The CDR3 sequence: CASTLLGQGGLTNCGYTF. CDR3 nucleotides: TGTGCCAGCACCTTACTCGGACAGGGAGGGCTAACTAACTGTGGCTACACCTTC.

This clonotype was recorded many times. The chain joins TRBV7-2 to TRBJ2-5; weak D call: TRBD1 (6 bases). Germline loops: CDR1 SGHTA, CDR2 FQGNSA. Trimming left V 6 bases short and J 6 bases short, with 14 bases between. CDR3 length equals 13 residues. CDR3 sequence: CASRDSSHKTQYF. Written as DNA, the CDR3 is TGTGCCAGCAGGGACAGTTCTCATAAGACCCAGTACTTC.

Regarding this clonotype: A much larger clone differs by one base, so this may be a read error. The rearrangement joins TRBV12-5 to TRBJ2-3; possibly TRBD2 for D (5 bases). Germline V gene lookup returns CDR1 LGHNT and CDR2 FRNRAP. The CDR3 runs to 18 residues. The CDR3 loop reads CANGLTKTGSQEADTQYF. CDR3 in DNA: TGTGCTAATGGTTTGACCAAAACCGGGTCTCAGGAGGCAGATACGCAGTATTTT.

The chain couples TRBV7-3 to TRBJ1-1; D uncertain. Germline assignment: CDR1 SGHTA and CDR2 FQGTGA. The CDR3 is 13 amino acids. Deletions cut 5 bases from V and 3 bases from J, with 10 bases between. CDR3 loop: CASSRDAHTEAFF. CDR3 coding DNA: TGTGCCAGCAGCCGGGATGCGCACACTGAAGCTTTCTTT.